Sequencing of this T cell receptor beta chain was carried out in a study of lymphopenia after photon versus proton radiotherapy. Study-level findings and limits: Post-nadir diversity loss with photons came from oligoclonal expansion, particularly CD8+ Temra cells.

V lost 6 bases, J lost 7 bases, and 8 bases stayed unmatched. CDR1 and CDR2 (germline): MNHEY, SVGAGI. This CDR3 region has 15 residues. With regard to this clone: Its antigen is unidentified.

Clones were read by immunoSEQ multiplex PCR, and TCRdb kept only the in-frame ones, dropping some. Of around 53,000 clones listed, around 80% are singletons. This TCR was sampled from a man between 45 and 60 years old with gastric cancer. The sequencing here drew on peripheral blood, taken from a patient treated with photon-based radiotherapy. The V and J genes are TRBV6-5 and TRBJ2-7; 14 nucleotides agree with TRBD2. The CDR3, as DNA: TGTGCCAGCAGCTGGGGACTAGCGGGAGATAAGGAGCAGTACTTC. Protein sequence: CASSWGLAGDKEQYF.